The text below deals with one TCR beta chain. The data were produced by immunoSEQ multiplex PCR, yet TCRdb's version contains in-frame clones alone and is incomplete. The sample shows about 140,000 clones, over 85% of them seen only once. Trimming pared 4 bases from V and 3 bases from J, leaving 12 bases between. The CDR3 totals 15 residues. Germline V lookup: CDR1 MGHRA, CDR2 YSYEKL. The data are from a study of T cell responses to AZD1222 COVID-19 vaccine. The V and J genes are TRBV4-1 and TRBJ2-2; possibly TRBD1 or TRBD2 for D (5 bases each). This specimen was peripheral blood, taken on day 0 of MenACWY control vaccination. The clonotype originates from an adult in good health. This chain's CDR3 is CASSLGGHYTGELFF. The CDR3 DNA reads TGCGCCAGCAGCCTTGGAGGACACTACACCGGGGAGCTGTTTTTT.